This TCR beta chain was obtained from a study of shared clonotypes between healthy human individuals. Between the trimmed V and J ends, which lost 8 bases and 1 base, there was a span of 14 bases. CDR3 size: 15 residues. The V gene's germline CDR1 is MNHEY and CDR2 SVGAGI. Measured with immunoSEQ multiplex PCR; TCRdb has only the in-frame clones, and not every one. Among around 2,000,000 clones listed, 85% to 95% were seen once. As defined, naive CD8 cells were CD45RO-negative and positively selected for CCR7, with terminally differentiated effector memory CD45RA+ cells excluded. The chain joins TRBV6-5 to TRBJ2-2, with a tentative D call TRBD2 (5 bases). The sequencing sample was made of naive CD8+ T cells from PBMCs. The receptor's source is a man younger than 35 in good health. Some clones in this sample may be carry-over from other donors' samples. This CDR3 is CASSTTGLNTGELFF. CDR3 bases: TGTGCCAGCTCCACAACTGGACTGAACACCGGGGAGCTGTTTTTT.